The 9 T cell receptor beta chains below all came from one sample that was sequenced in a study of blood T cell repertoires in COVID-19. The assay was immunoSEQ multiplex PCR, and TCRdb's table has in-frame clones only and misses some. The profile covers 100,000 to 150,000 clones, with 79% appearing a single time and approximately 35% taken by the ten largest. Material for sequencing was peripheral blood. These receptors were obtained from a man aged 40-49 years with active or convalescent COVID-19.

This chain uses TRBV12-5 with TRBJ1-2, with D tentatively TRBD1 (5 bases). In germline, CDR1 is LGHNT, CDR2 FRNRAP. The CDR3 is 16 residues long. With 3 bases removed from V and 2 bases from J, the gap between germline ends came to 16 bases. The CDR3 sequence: CASGFPTWRGNYGYTF. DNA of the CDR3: TGTGCTAGTGGTTTCCCGACTTGGAGGGGAAACTATGGCTACACCTTC.

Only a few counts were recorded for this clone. The CDR3, as DNA: TGTGCCAGCAGCCCACAGGGGGCGGACACCGGGGAGCTGTTTTTT. Its translation: CASSPQGADTGELFF. The V gene is TRBV7-3, the J gene TRBJ2-2; 9 bases match TRBD1. Germline V gene lookup returns CDR1 SGHTA and CDR2 FQGTGA. J was trimmed by 3 bases and V by 5 bases; bases with no gene match: 4. CDR3 length: 15 residues.

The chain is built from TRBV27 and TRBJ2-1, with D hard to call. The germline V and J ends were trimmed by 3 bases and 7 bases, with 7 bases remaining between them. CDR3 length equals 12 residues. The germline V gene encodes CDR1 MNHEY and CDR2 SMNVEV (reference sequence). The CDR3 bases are TGTGCCAGCAGTTTTCCGGGTAATGAGCAGTTCTTC. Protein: CASSFPGNEQFF.

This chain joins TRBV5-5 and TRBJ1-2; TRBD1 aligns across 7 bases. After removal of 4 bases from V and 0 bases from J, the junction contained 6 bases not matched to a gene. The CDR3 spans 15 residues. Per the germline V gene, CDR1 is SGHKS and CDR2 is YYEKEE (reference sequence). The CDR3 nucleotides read TGTGCCAGCAGCCCCGGGACAGCTGCTAACTATGGCTACACCTTC. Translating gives CASSPGTAANYGYTF.

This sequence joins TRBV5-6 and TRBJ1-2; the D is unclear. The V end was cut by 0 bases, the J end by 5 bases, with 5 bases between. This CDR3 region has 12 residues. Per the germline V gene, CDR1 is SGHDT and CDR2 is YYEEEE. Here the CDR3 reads CASSLVGYGYTF. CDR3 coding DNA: TGTGCCAGCAGCTTGGTCGGGTATGGCTACACCTTC.

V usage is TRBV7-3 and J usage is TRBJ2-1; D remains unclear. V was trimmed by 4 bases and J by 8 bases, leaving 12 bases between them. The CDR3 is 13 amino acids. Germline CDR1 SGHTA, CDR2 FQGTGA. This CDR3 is CASSWALGDEQFF. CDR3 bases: TGTGCCAGCAGCTGGGCTCTGGGCGATGAGCAGTTCTTC.

The CDR3 loop reads CASSSRDTEAFF. As DNA, the CDR3 is TGTGCCAGCAGTTCTCGGGACACTGAAGCTTTCTTT. This sequence joins TRBV28 and TRBJ1-1, with unresolved D. The CDR3 contains 12 residues. V was clipped by 4 bases and J by 3 bases, with 6 bases between them. CDR1 and CDR2 from the germline V gene are MDHEN and SYDVKM.

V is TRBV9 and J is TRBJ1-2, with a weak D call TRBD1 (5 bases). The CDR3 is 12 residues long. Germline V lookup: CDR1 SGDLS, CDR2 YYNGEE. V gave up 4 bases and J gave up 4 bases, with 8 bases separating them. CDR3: CASSPDSYGYTF. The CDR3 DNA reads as TGTGCCAGCAGCCCCGACAGCTATGGCTACACCTTC. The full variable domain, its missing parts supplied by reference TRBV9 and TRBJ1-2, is DSGVTQTPKHLITATGQRVTLRCSPRSGDLSVYWYQQSLDQGLQFLIQYYNGEERAKGNILERFSAQQFPDLHSELNLSSLELGDSALYFCASSPDSYGYTFGSGTRLTVV.

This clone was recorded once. The chain's CDR3 is CASLEPPRGNQPQHF. CDR3 bases: TGTGCCAGCCTCGAACCTCCCAGGGGCAATCAGCCCCAGCATTTT. The gene calls are TRBV28 and TRBJ1-5; maybe TRBD1 (5 bases). This CDR3 has 15 residues. Germline-derived CDR1 and CDR2 are MDHEN and SYDVKM. Trimming cost V 8 bases and J 2 bases, with 16 bases left between them.